These T cell receptor beta chains were read from a single sample in a study of OX40 agonist ivuxolimab in advanced cancers. TCRdb's copy holds only in-frame clones and misses some; the assay was immunoSEQ multiplex PCR. The top ten hold 0.3% to 0.45% of the sample, which has some 65,000 clones, around 86% seen once. The sample in question was CD4+ or CD8+ T cells sorted from blood, obtained in a trial of the OX40 agonist ivuxolimab. All receptors come from an adult with an advanced solid tumor such as melanoma, head and neck, liver or kidney cancer. Both conserved end residues are part of each CDR3. Fields, in order: V gene, J gene, CDR3 protein.

>TRBV9|TRBJ1-1
CASSMGHLGGNTEAFF
>TRBV11-2|TRBJ1-1
CASSLVVAGLNTEAFF
>TRBV5-1|TRBJ1-2
CASSLGEGADGYTF
>TRBV18|TRBJ1-2
CASSRLRAGLRDFYGYTF
>TRBV5-1|TRBJ2-7
CASGLPGQSVGSGTYEQYF
>TRBV6-5|TRBJ1-1
CASSSWTAGDTEAFF
>TRBV27|TRBJ2-1
CASSLGRPLAEKFNEQFF
>TRBV19|TRBJ2-1
CASSISGTSGASSYNEQFF
>TRBV4-2|TRBJ1-5
CASSQEGSRGRVGNQPQHF
>TRBV29-1|TRBJ2-3
CSATPASTDTQYF
>TRBV4-2|TRBJ2-3
CASSRERGLALTF
>TRBV7-2|TRBJ2-5
CASSLGGGGQETQYF
>TRBV5-4|TRBJ1-1
CASSRPRQGLPHTEAFF
>TRBV7-8|TRBJ1-1
CASSLVWQTEAFF
>TRBV7-9|TRBJ2-7
CASSSPPHDEQYF
>TRBV5-1|TRBJ2-2
CASRSGGANTGELFF
>TRBV6-1|TRBJ1-6
CASSDMGAYNSPLHF
>TRBV10-3|TRBJ2-4
CAISESSQQGAKNIQYF
>TRBV9|TRBJ1-3
CASSVAPADSGNTIYF
>TRBV5-1|TRBJ1-6
CASSWGRGGNSPLHF
>TRBV18|TRBJ1-3
CASSPLPAGISSGNTIYF
>TRBV6-5|TRBJ2-7
CASSRGRGGSYEQYF
>TRBV29-1|TRBJ1-1
CSARTGGLTEAFF
>TRBV11-3|TRBJ2-3
CASSLRGGGNTQYF
>TRBV10-3|TRBJ2-1
CAIGGDFSYNEQFF
>TRBV5-8|TRBJ1-2
CASSFRGGYGYTF
>TRBV7-2|TRBJ2-1
CASSLNQGNEQFF
>TRBV5-4|TRBJ1-1
CASSLAGTVGTEAFF
>TRBV5-4|TRBJ2-7
CASSSNPGGSGYEQYF
>TRBV7-9|TRBJ1-1
CASSKGEAAFF
>TRBV6-5|TRBJ2-1
CASSLAGKQFF
>TRBV27|TRBJ2-5
CASSLSQTTAARKTQYF
>TRBV2|TRBJ1-1
CASSEGHQGARPRRAFF
>TRBV7-8|TRBJ1-1
CASSGFGGPKGETEAFF
>TRBV2|TRBJ2-2
CASSVPSPTGELFF
>TRBV6-6|TRBJ1-1
CASGGALRRTEAFF
>TRBV27|TRBJ1-5
CASSLVSGGGQPQHF
>TRBV11-3|TRBJ2-7
CASSFGDSYEQYF
>TRBV7-2|TRBJ1-3
CASSLDDRGFSGNTIYF
>TRBV7-9|TRBJ1-1
CASSQKGVQGEAFF
>TRBV6-5|TRBJ1-5
CASSTGTGNQPQHF
>TRBV6-1|TRBJ1-5
CASSEGIGLQPQHF
>TRBV11-2|TRBJ1-6
CASSLEGQALSPLHF
>TRBV6-6|TRBJ1-2
CASSSPGQAMNGYTF
>TRBV5-1|TRBJ2-2
CASSDSLNTGELFF
>TRBV11-2|TRBJ2-1
CASSLGVVAGGRNEQFF
>TRBV29-1|TRBJ2-1
CSVLSGGANEQFF
>TRBV5-1|TRBJ2-2
CASKTDLIGTGELFF
>TRBV4-3|TRBJ2-1
CASSQDQRGGYEQFF
>TRBV6-5|TRBJ1-1
CASSYQGDLAFF
>TRBV13|TRBJ2-1
CASSWGLGLNEQFF
>TRBV5-4|TRBJ2-5
CASSQEGGGFQETQYF
>TRBV7-2|TRBJ1-1
CASSLAGREAFF
>TRBV5-1|TRBJ1-6
CASSSTLRTALSPLHF
>TRBV5-7|TRBJ1-1
CASSTNRDGASTEAFF